These 17 T cell receptor beta chains were sequenced from one sample in a study of blood T cell repertoires in COVID-19. TCRdb's copy holds only in-frame clones and misses some; the assay was immunoSEQ multiplex PCR. The top ten hold approximately 15% of the sample, which has 150,000 to 200,000 clones, around 73% seen once. The sample was PBMCs or T cells enriched from blood (not recorded which). The source of these receptors is a woman aged 50 to 65 who had recovered from COVID-19.

V usage is TRBV6-5 and J usage is TRBJ1-2, with D tentatively TRBD1 (5 bases). Germline CDR1 MNHEY, CDR2 SVGAGI. The CDR3 runs to 13 residues. Trimming pared 6 bases from V and 8 bases from J, leaving 16 bases between. CDR3 sequence (DNA): TGTGCCAGCAGGCCACAGGAGATGGGAGGCTACACCTTC. It encodes CASRPQEMGGYTF.

The rearrangement links TRBV7-9 to TRBJ1-2; 7 positions agree with TRBD1. V gave up 1 base and J gave up 10 bases; unmatched junction bases: 9. CDR3 length equals 14 residues. Looked up from germline, CDR1 is SEHNR and CDR2 is FQNEAQ (reference sequence). Here the CDR3 DNA reads TGTGCCAGCAGCTTAGTAGGGACAGACGTATCCTACACCTTC. The encoded protein is CASSLVGTDVSYTF. Variable domain in full (rest from reference TRBV7-9 and TRBJ1-2): DTGVSQNPRHKITKRGQNVTFRCDPISEHNRLYWYRQTLGQGPEFLTYFQNEAQLEKSRLLSDRFSAERPKGSFSTLEIQRTEQGDSAMYLCASSLVGTDVSYTFGSGTRLTVV.

The chain couples TRBV19 to TRBJ2-1; D possibly corresponds to TRBD1 (6 bases). Germline V gene data show CDR1 as LNHDA and CDR2 as SQIVND (reference sequence). V was clipped by 2 bases and J by 3 bases, with 11 bases between them. This CDR3 region has 15 residues. CDR3 coding DNA: TGTGCCAGTAGTATAAAGAGGACAGACTACAATGAGCAGTTCTTC. Translation: CASSIKRTDYNEQFF.

The chain employs TRBV7-8 and TRBJ2-7, with D tentatively TRBD2 (6 bases). Looked up from germline, CDR1 is SGHVS and CDR2 is FQNEAQ. The CDR3 length is 13 residues. V lost 6 bases, J lost 3 bases, and 12 bases lay in between. DNA of the CDR3: TGTGCCAGCAGGGCCGGGACTCTCTACGAGCAGTACTTC. Translating gives CASRAGTLYEQYF.

The chain combines TRBV11-2 with TRBJ2-3, with D unresolved. Germline V lookup: CDR1 SGHAT, CDR2 FQNNGV. V gave up 1 base and J gave up 4 bases, with 12 bases separating them. This CDR3 has 15 amino acids. Here the CDR3 reads CASSLVGAYPDTQYF. CDR3 sequence (DNA): TGTGCCAGCAGCTTAGTAGGAGCGTACCCAGATACGCAGTATTTT.

This chain connects TRBV12-3 or TRBV12-4 to TRBJ1-5; D perhaps matches TRBD1 (5 bases). Between the trimmed V and J ends, which lost 3 bases and 5 bases, there was a span of 8 bases. CDR3 length: 13 amino acids. Here the CDR3 DNA reads TGTGCCAGCAGTTTGGGGGAGGATCAGCCCCAGCATTTT. Its protein product is CASSLGEDQPQHF.

This clone was seen ten or more times. The gene calls are TRBV7-2 and TRBJ1-1; perhaps TRBD1 as D (5 bases). Trimming pared 5 bases from V and 0 bases from J, leaving 10 bases between. CDR1 is SGHTA and CDR2 is FQGNSA in the germline V gene. This CDR3 has 14 residues. This chain's CDR3 is CASSRDSLNTEAFF. CDR3 bases: TGTGCCAGCAGCCGGGACTCCTTGAACACTGAAGCTTTCTTT. The full variable domain, rest sourced from reference TRBV7-2 and TRBJ1-1, is GAGVSQSPSNKVTEKGKDVELRCDPISGHTALYWYRQSLGQGLEFLIYFQGNSAPDKSGLPSDRFSAERTGGSVSTLTIQRTQQEDSAVYLCASSRDSLNTEAFFGQGTRLTVV.

The rearrangement joins TRBV5-4 to TRBJ2-7; 7 nucleotides line up with TRBD1. Germline CDR1 and CDR2: SGHNT and YYREEE (reference sequence). The V segment lost 4 bases and the J segment 1 base; nucleotides outside the gene matches: 8. The CDR3 runs to 15 residues. CDR3 sequence: CASSQSTGISYEQYF. Here the CDR3 DNA reads TGTGCCAGCAGCCAATCGACAGGGATTTCCTACGAGCAGTACTTC.

The DNA of the CDR3 is TGCGCCAGCAGCTTGATGACGCGGGGATTGGAGACCCAGTACTTC. Its protein is CASSLMTRGLETQYF. The gene calls are TRBV5-1 and TRBJ2-5; TRBD2 is a possible D gene (6 bases). The germline gives CDR1 SGHRS, CDR2 YFSETQ. CDR3 length: 15 amino acids. V dropped 1 base and J dropped 5 bases, with 15 bases sitting between them.

The chain joins TRBV11-1 to TRBJ1-1; D is perhaps TRBD1 (5 bases). Germline-derived CDR1 and CDR2 are SGHAT and FQDESV (reference sequence). Trimming left V 0 bases short and J 1 base short, with 9 bases between. The CDR3 loop spans 15 amino acids. The DNA of the CDR3 is TGTGCCAGCAGCTTAGCGGCCAGGGCGAACACTGAAGCTTTCTTT. Amino acids: CASSLAARANTEAFF.

The chain carries TRBV18 and TRBJ1-2; 7 bases fit TRBD1. The germline CDR1 and CDR2 sequences are KGHSH and LQKENI. The ends lost 0 bases at V and 2 bases at J; junction bases unmatched: 3. The CDR3 totals 15 residues. The CDR3 coding sequence is TGTGCCAGCTCACCACCGGACAGGAACAACTATGGCTACACCTTC. It specifies CASSPPDRNNYGYTF. The whole variable domain, filled in from reference TRBV18 and TRBJ1-2, reads NAGVMQNPRHLVRRRGQEARLRCSPMKGHSHVYWYRQLPEEGLKFMVYLQKENIIDESGMPKERFSAEFPKEGPSILRIQQVVRGDSAAYFCASSPPDRNNYGYTFGSGTRLTVV.

This sequence joins TRBV7-3 and TRBJ1-1; D is undetermined. With 5 bases removed from V and 0 bases from J, the gap between germline ends came to 7 bases. The CDR3 sequence is 13 residues long. Germline assignment: CDR1 SGHTA and CDR2 FQGTGA. CDR3 nucleotides: TGTGCCAGCAGCCGGGAGTTGAACACTGAAGCTTTCTTT. It specifies CASSRELNTEAFF.

The chain carries TRBV2 and TRBJ2-5, with 12 bases fitting TRBD2. The CDR3 is 15 residues long. The germline V gene encodes CDR1 SNHLY and CDR2 FYNNEI. Trimming at V came to 4 bases and at J to 3 bases, leaving 3 bases not matched to a gene. The CDR3 spells CASSARTSGEETQYF. As DNA, the CDR3 is TGTGCCAGCAGTGCTCGGACTAGCGGGGAAGAGACCCAGTACTTC.

This clone was observed once. As DNA, the CDR3 is TGTGCCAGCAGCGGGACAGGGTTTTGGGGGGCCAACGTCCTGACTTTC. It specifies CASSGTGFWGANVLTF. The rearrangement uses TRBV9 and TRBJ2-6; 8 bases align to TRBD1. V was clipped by 3 bases and J by 4 bases; unmatched bases: 6. This CDR3 region has 16 residues. Germline CDR1 reads SGDLS; CDR2 reads YYNGEE.

The J gene is TRBJ1-2, the V gene TRBV5-1, with TRBD1 matching 7 bases. CDR3 length equals 14 residues. The V gene end was trimmed by 5 bases and the J gene end by 6 bases; junction bases not matched to a gene: 10. Germline V gives CDR1 SGHRS, CDR2 YFSETQ. CDR3 in amino acids: CASRVDRVIDGYTF. The CDR3 region has the DNA TGCGCCAGCAGGGTTGACAGGGTGATAGATGGCTACACCTTC. Complete variable domain (other parts from reference TRBV5-1 and TRBJ1-2): KAGVTQTPRYLIKTRGQQVTLSCSPISGHRSVSWYQQTPGQGLQFLFEYFSETQRNKGNFPGRFSGRQFSNSRSEMNVSTLELGDSALYLCASRVDRVIDGYTFGSGTRLTVV.

This sequence joins TRBV19 and TRBJ2-2; possible D gene TRBD1, 5 bases. From germline, CDR1 is LNHDA and CDR2 SQIVND (reference sequence). This CDR3 comprises 14 residues. The V end lost 7 bases, the J end lost 8 bases, and 17 bases lay between the germline ends. The CDR3 sequence is CASNSRALRGELFF. The CDR3 coding sequence is TGTGCCAGTAATAGCAGGGCCCTGAGAGGGGAGCTGTTTTTT.

CDR3 nucleotides: TGCGCCAGCAGCTTGGCGCTGAACGGGGGAACAGATACGCAGTATTTT. It codes for CASSLALNGGTDTQYF. The chain employs TRBV5-1 and TRBJ2-3; maybe TRBD2 (6 bases). The V and J ends lost 0 bases and 3 bases respectively, with 14 bases between them. Germline V gene data show CDR1 as SGHRS and CDR2 as YFSETQ. The CDR3 totals 16 residues.